This record concerns one T cell receptor beta chain sequence. Its antigen is unidentified. The sample originates from a study of vaccination and CD4 T cells after COVID-19. Study-wide background: Overlapping spike peptides served as the stimulus for the cells. These peptides came from SARS-CoV-2 and from the common cold coronaviruses HCoV-NL63, HCoV-OC43 and HCoV-229E.

At the Johns Hopkins FTIC core, DNA taken from cultured CD4+ T cells was sequenced by way of the Oncomine TCR Beta short-read assay. TCRdb reprocessed the PCR reads via MiXCR and lists one record per CDR3 protein. The sample yields about 10,000 distinct CDR3 sequences, around 50% seen once. Treatment reported: approximately 10-day PBMC culture with coronavirus spike peptide pools or control peptides (ViraFEST assay). This clonotype was sampled from a human donor who had recovered from COVID-19. Sequencing was done on a sample of CD4+ T cells from blood, cultured in vitro.

The CDR3 here is CASSSGQSQNEQFF. CDR3 nucleotides: TGTGCCAGCAGTAGCGGACAGTCTCAGAATGAGCAGTTCTTC. This chain uses TRBV28 with TRBJ2-1; TRBD1 is a possible D gene (6 bases). The CDR3 is 14 residues long. Deletions cut 5 bases from V and 7 bases from J, with 15 bases between. Germline values: CDR1 MDHEN, CDR2 SYDVKM.